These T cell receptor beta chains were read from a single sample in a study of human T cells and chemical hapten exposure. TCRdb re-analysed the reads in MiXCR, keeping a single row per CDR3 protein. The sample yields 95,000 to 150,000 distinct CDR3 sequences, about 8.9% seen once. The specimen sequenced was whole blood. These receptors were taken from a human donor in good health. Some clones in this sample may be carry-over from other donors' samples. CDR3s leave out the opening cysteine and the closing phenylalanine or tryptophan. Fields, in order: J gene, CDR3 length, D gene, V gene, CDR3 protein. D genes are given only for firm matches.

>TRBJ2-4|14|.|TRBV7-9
ASSLGLFLAKNIQY
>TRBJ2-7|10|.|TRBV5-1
ASSFGGTEQY
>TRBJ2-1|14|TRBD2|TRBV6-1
ASSSTSGRADNEQF
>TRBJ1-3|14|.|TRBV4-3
ASSQEAGTSGNTIY
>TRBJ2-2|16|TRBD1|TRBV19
ASSWDSRQDSNTGELF
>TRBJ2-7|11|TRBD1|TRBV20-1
SAAGTGVYEQY
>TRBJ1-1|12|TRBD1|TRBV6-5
ASSVGQGRTEAF
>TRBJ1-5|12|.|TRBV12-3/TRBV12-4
ASSHSHSNQPQH
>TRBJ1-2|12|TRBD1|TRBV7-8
ASSPRQGGYGYT
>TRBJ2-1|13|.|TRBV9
ASSVRATHYNEQF
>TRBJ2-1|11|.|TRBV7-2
ASRIYSYNEQF
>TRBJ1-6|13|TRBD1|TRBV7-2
ASSVGQGHNSPLH
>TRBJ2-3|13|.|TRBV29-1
SVPGPWGGTDTQY
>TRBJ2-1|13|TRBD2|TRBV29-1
SVDRTSGGDAEQF
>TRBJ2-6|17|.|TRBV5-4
ASSLLFLRGSSGANVLT
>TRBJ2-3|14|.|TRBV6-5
ASSPLTFSSTDTQY
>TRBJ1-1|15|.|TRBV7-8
ASSYPRGAYGDTEAF
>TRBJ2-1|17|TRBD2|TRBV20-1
SARPPSAGGKLNYNEQF